A selection of T cell receptor beta chains follows, all from one sample in a study of T-cell reconstitution after alpha-beta-depleted transplantation in children. TCRdb reanalysed the PCR reads using MiXCR and keeps one entry per CDR3 protein. This table holds 250,000 to 400,000 distinct CDR3 sequences, approximately 23% found once. Sequencing was performed on PBMCs, mostly from graft donor cells, taken 180 days after TCRalphabeta/CD19-depleted stem cell transplant. These receptors were obtained from a male patient aged 10 to 17 who had a stem cell transplant for acute lymphoblastic leukemia, so the T cells may come from the graft donor. The CDR3 runs from the conserved cysteine through the conserved F or W.

J gene: TRBJ1-6; V gene: TRBV12-3/TRBV12-4; CDR3 protein: CASSFGRGSHPLHF
J gene: TRBJ2-7; V gene: TRBV9; CDR3 protein: CASSVGGRSYEQYF
J gene: TRBJ1-5; V gene: TRBV25-1; CDR3 protein: CASSVSHHQPQHF
J gene: TRBJ1-4; V gene: TRBV27; CDR3 protein: CASSLKPDRLRNEKLFF
J gene: TRBJ2-7; V gene: TRBV27; CDR3 protein: CASSFGSLSYEQYF
J gene: TRBJ2-1; V gene: TRBV12-3/TRBV12-4; CDR3 protein: CASRAVSSYNEQFF
J gene: TRBJ2-1; V gene: TRBV24-1; CDR3 protein: CATSDRYISGISYNEQFF
J gene: TRBJ1-1; V gene: TRBV7-9; CDR3 protein: CASSLDSNTEAFF
J gene: TRBJ2-3; V gene: TRBV15; CDR3 protein: CATSTLGGLGPSTDTQYF
J gene: TRBJ2-1; V gene: TRBV29-1; CDR3 protein: CSLRISGRSSYNEQFF
J gene: TRBJ2-1; V gene: TRBV25-1; CDR3 protein: CASSSLPSGRGDEQFF
J gene: TRBJ2-2; V gene: TRBV7-3; CDR3 protein: CASSPGRGNTGELFF
J gene: TRBJ2-2; V gene: TRBV25-1; CDR3 protein: CASSDRENTGELFF
J gene: TRBJ2-7; V gene: TRBV19; CDR3 protein: CASHGGTPYEQYF
J gene: TRBJ1-1; V gene: TRBV29-1; CDR3 protein: CSVFPSRVNTEAFF
J gene: TRBJ2-3; V gene: TRBV24-1; CDR3 protein: CATSSDNLQYF
J gene: TRBJ2-5; V gene: TRBV6-6; CDR3 protein: CASRLQGVETQYF
J gene: TRBJ2-3; V gene: TRBV5-8; CDR3 protein: CASSLSRQTRTDTQYF
J gene: TRBJ2-1; V gene: TRBV20-1; CDR3 protein: CSASATGGAYEQFF
J gene: TRBJ2-3; V gene: TRBV7-3; CDR3 protein: CASSLQGGRTDTQYF
J gene: TRBJ1-1; V gene: TRBV7-9; CDR3 protein: CASSFGDHTEAFF
J gene: TRBJ2-7; V gene: TRBV7-8; CDR3 protein: CASSSSPRRQGVSYEQYF
J gene: TRBJ2-1; V gene: TRBV24-1; CDR3 protein: CATSDSAGTGYNEQFF
J gene: TRBJ1-4; V gene: TRBV6-1; CDR3 protein: CASRRYRAGEKLFF
J gene: TRBJ2-5; V gene: TRBV15; CDR3 protein: CATSRGAYQETQYF
J gene: TRBJ2-7; V gene: TRBV11-2; CDR3 protein: CASIPGGAREAYEQYF
J gene: TRBJ2-2; V gene: TRBV11-2; CDR3 protein: CASSFRGRGNTGELFF
J gene: TRBJ2-5; V gene: TRBV7-9; CDR3 protein: CASSPTRARETQYF
J gene: TRBJ1-5; V gene: TRBV6-6; CDR3 protein: CASSRYTNQPQHF
J gene: TRBJ2-1; V gene: TRBV24-1; CDR3 protein: CATSDPGGDYNEQFF
J gene: TRBJ1-2; V gene: TRBV5-5; CDR3 protein: CASSLVRPGQKDYGYTF
J gene: TRBJ1-2; V gene: TRBV4-2; CDR3 protein: CASSPQGGIGNTF
J gene: TRBJ1-2; V gene: TRBV5-1; CDR3 protein: CASSPGPGGYTF
J gene: TRBJ1-1; V gene: TRBV12-3/TRBV12-4; CDR3 protein: CASSLGWVGAPTEAFF
J gene: TRBJ2-7; V gene: TRBV10-3; CDR3 protein: CAISVAFGGSPEQYF
J gene: TRBJ2-2; V gene: TRBV7-7; CDR3 protein: CASSAITSGRAQTGELFF
J gene: TRBJ1-5; V gene: TRBV19; CDR3 protein: CASSIATWSGQPQHF
J gene: TRBJ2-7; V gene: TRBV20-1; CDR3 protein: CSATASLEGRYYEQYF
J gene: TRBJ2-7; V gene: TRBV7-6; CDR3 protein: CASSRTESSYEQYF
J gene: TRBJ2-4; V gene: TRBV9; CDR3 protein: CASSPTPGAAKNIQYF
J gene: TRBJ1-2; V gene: TRBV27; CDR3 protein: CASRGAGEYGYTF
J gene: TRBJ2-1; V gene: TRBV5-1; CDR3 protein: CASSLIGLLNEQFF
J gene: TRBJ1-5; V gene: TRBV4-1; CDR3 protein: CASSQEAGLAPQHF
J gene: TRBJ2-1; V gene: TRBV11-2; CDR3 protein: CASSLRPAGLAGSTEQFF
J gene: TRBJ2-1; V gene: TRBV11-2; CDR3 protein: CASSWREALNEQFF
J gene: TRBJ2-7; V gene: TRBV6-1; CDR3 protein: CASRTEPGLSYEQYF
J gene: TRBJ2-7; V gene: TRBV4-1; CDR3 protein: CASSIQGHHEQYF
J gene: TRBJ2-1; V gene: TRBV7-7; CDR3 protein: CASSYSGSNEQFF
J gene: TRBJ2-7; V gene: TRBV20-1; CDR3 protein: CSASGGWGRGYEQYF
J gene: TRBJ1-2; V gene: TRBV9; CDR3 protein: CASSVGGLDGYGYTF